A selection of T cell receptor beta chains follows, all from one sample in a study of cytomegalovirus exposure and HLA in healthy donors. The data were produced by immunoSEQ multiplex PCR, yet TCRdb's version contains in-frame clones alone and is incomplete. The top ten clones hold 1.4% of a sample with more than 150,000 clones, about three quarters of them seen once. Material for sequencing was PBMCs. The receptors derive from a young man in good health and CMV-seronegative. CDR3s include the opening cysteine and the closing phenylalanine or tryptophan. The D gene is left open where the match is weak.

- | TRBJ2-2 | TRBV7-9 | CASRTGGARTGELFF
TRBD2 | TRBJ2-4 | TRBV7-2 | CASSSGGFGIQYF
- | TRBJ2-1 | TRBV7-9 | CASSFSEGNEQFF
- | TRBJ2-1 | TRBV7-9 | CASSPDYEQFF
TRBD1 | TRBJ2-7 | TRBV5-1 | CASTGTESYEQYF
- | TRBJ2-5 | TRBV27 | CASSSTGLSRDGYF
TRBD2 | TRBJ2-5 | TRBV6-5 | CASSRGGGQETQYF
- | TRBJ1-2 | TRBV9 | CASSPQAGGPYGYTF
TRBD1 | TRBJ2-4 | TRBV11-2 | CASSPRQGANIQYF
TRBD1 | TRBJ2-7 | TRBV27 | CASQRRGQGRDEQYF
TRBD1 | TRBJ1-4 | TRBV29-1 | CSVTGTGSEKLFF
TRBD2 | TRBJ2-7 | TRBV7-2 | CASSLEATGGAVQYF
TRBD2 | TRBJ2-2 | TRBV9 | CASSAQLPRGLALDTGELFF
- | TRBJ2-2 | TRBV6-5 | CASSYSSGLTGELFF
- | TRBJ2-4 | TRBV9 | CASSEESQGAKNIQYF
TRBD2 | TRBJ2-1 | TRBV9 | CASSALAGGPGDNEQFF
TRBD1 | TRBJ1-5 | TRBV2 | CASSSQGAGQPQHF
TRBD2 | TRBJ2-1 | TRBV5-6 | CASSLGLAGVSEQFF
TRBD2 | TRBJ2-7 | TRBV5-1 | CASSLGRLRAGGISYEQYF
- | TRBJ1-2 | TRBV5-5 | CASSSFGVNYGYTF
TRBD1 | TRBJ2-4 | TRBV2 | CASRPTTGVKNIQYF